Listed below are T cell receptor beta chains from one sample, sequenced in a study of molecular identifiers for immune sequencing clone quantification. TCRdb reprocessed the PCR reads with MiXCR, giving one entry per CDR3 protein. The repertoire holds 40,000 to 45,000 distinct CDR3 sequences, about 19% seen once, with more than 0.95% in the top ten. The specimen sequenced was naive CD8+ T cells from blood, with Jurkat cell RNA spiked in. These TCRs come from a human donor in good health. Some libraries in this study had Jurkat cell RNA spiked in. The CDR3 runs from the conserved cysteine through the conserved F or W. D genes are given only for firm matches. A clone size is listed for some rows: how often the clone was seen (once, few, many), or a class if it is expanded.

V gene	J gene	D gene	clone size	CDR3 protein	CDR3 DNA
TRBV6-2/TRBV6-3	TRBJ2-1	NA	NA	CASSYSNSNEQFF	TGTGCCAGCAGTTACTCTAATTCCAATGAGCAGTTCTTC
TRBV14	TRBJ2-1	TRBD1	many	CASSRTGTGVFYNEQFF	TGTGCCAGCAGCCGGACTGGGACAGGGGTCTTCTACAATGAGCAGTTCTTC
TRBV7-2	TRBJ2-5	TRBD1	many	CASSQGTGVETQYF	TGTGCCAGCAGCCAGGGGACAGGGGTCGAGACCCAGTACTTC
TRBV5-4	TRBJ2-5	NA	many	CASSRTSGGYNQETQYF	TGTGCCAGCAGTCGCACGTCCGGGGGATATAACCAAGAGACCCAGTACTTC
TRBV5-1	TRBJ2-3	NA	many	CASLVGLRGTDTQYF	TGCGCCAGCCTCGTGGGGCTCCGAGGCACAGATACGCAGTATTTT
TRBV30	TRBJ2-1	TRBD2	many	CAWNTLAGGLNEQFF	TGTGCCTGGAACACTCTAGCGGGAGGGCTCAATGAGCAGTTCTTC
TRBV6-6	TRBJ1-1	NA	NA	CASSYLWTPSMNTEAFF	TGTGCCAGCAGTTACCTCTGGACACCATCGATGAACACTGAAGCTTTCTTT
TRBV6-2/TRBV6-3	TRBJ2-2	NA	many	CASSYSWGTAGELFF	TGTGCCAGCAGTTACTCGTGGGGAACGGCCGGGGAGCTGTTTTTT
TRBV12-5	TRBJ2-5	TRBD2	many	CASGLGLAGDQETQCF	TGTGCTAGTGGTTTAGGACTAGCGGGGGACCAAGAGACCCAGTGCTTC
TRBV15	TRBJ1-4	NA	NA	CATGPSRMDGEKLVF	TGTGCCACCGGCCCCAGCAGAATGGATGGCGAAAAACTGGTTTTT
TRBV4-3	TRBJ2-1	TRBD2	many	CASSQVRGGGGEQFF	TGCGCCAGCAGCCAAGTTCGGGGGGGGGGAGGTGAGCAGTTCTTC
TRBV6-5	TRBJ1-4	NA	many	CASSWQGSEKLFF	TGTGCCAGCAGTTGGCAGGGGAGTGAAAAACTGTTTTTT
TRBV28	TRBJ2-7	NA	medium-sized	CASSLIGGALDEQYF	TGTGCCAGCAGTTTAATTGGGGGGGCTCTGGACGAGCAGTACTTC
TRBV30	TRBJ2-7	TRBD2	many	CAWSVAGGPYEQYF	TGTGCCTGGAGTGTAGCGGGAGGCCCCTACGAGCAGTACTTC
TRBV15	TRBJ1-3	NA	many	CATSPNRVSGNTIYF	TGTGCCACCAGCCCGAACAGGGTCTCTGGAAACACCATATATTTT
TRBV4-2	TRBJ2-7	NA	many	CASSQGRRGPYEQYF	TGTGCCAGCAGCCAAGGGCGAAGGGGCCCCTACGAGCAGTACTTC
TRBV2	TRBJ1-5	TRBD1	many	CASSEKTGRGNQPQHF	TGTGCCAGCAGTGAAAAGACAGGGAGGGGCAATCAGCCCCAGCATTTT
TRBV20-1	TRBJ2-3	TRBD2	many	CSARAFVQGRIAGSTDTQYF	TGCAGTGCTAGAGCCTTTGTTCAGGGGAGGATAGCGGGAAGCACAGATACGCAGTATTTT
TRBV7-7	TRBJ2-3	NA	many	CASSIEATDTQYF	TGTGCCAGCAGCATAGAGGCCACAGATACGCAGTATTTT
TRBV4-3	TRBJ1-1	TRBD1	many	CASSQDVTGRNTEAFF	TGCGCCAGCAGCCAAGATGTGACAGGGAGGAACACTGAAGCTTTCTTT
TRBV6-5	TRBJ2-2	TRBD1	many	CASSPGTGDTGELFF	TGTGCCAGCAGTCCCGGGACAGGGGACACCGGGGAGCTGTTTTTT
TRBV18	TRBJ2-3	NA	NA	CASSPIYTGADTQYF	TGTGCCAGCTCACCGATATATACAGGCGCAGATACGCAGTATTTT
TRBV5-1	TRBJ2-1	TRBD2	many	CASSLAGLAGGMGNEQFF	TGCGCCAGCAGCTTGGCGGGACTAGCGGGAGGTATGGGCAATGAGCAGTTCTTC
TRBV6-6	TRBJ2-3	TRBD2	many	CASSYSRRAGDADTQYF	TGTGCCAGCAGTTACTCGAGACGAGCGGGAGATGCAGATACGCAGTATTTT
TRBV27	TRBJ2-3	TRBD1	NA	CASSLVRGQLDTQYF	TGTGCCAGCAGTTTAGTGAGGGGGCAATTAGATACGCAGTATTTT
TRBV20-1	TRBJ1-2	NA	many	CSARVLNGYTF	TGCAGTGCTAGAGTATTGAACGGCTACACCTTC
TRBV2	TRBJ1-3	TRBD1	many	CASSQYDRGTGNTIYF	TGTGCCAGCAGCCAGTACGACAGGGGGACTGGAAACACCATATATTTT
TRBV4-3	TRBJ1-1	NA	NA	CASSQDGVTDTEAFF	TGCGCCAGCAGCCAAGATGGAGTTACCGACACTGAAGCTTTCTTT
TRBV10-3	TRBJ2-5	NA	many	CAGPKTENKETQYF	TGTGCCGGGCCCAAGACAGAAAACAAAGAGACCCAGTACTTC
TRBV5-4	TRBJ2-7	TRBD1	many	CASSLGQGDPYEQYF	TGTGCCAGCAGCTTGGGGCAGGGGGATCCCTACGAGCAGTACTTC
TRBV11-2	TRBJ2-7	NA	many	CASSSESDSSSYEQYF	TGTGCCAGCAGCTCTGAATCGGATTCTAGCTCCTACGAGCAGTACTTC
TRBV7-2	TRBJ1-1	TRBD1	many	CASSLVLTGGETEAFF	TGTGCCAGCAGCTTAGTACTTACAGGGGGTGAAACTGAAGCTTTCTTT
TRBV18	TRBJ2-7	NA	many	CASSPPDTTNYEQYF	TGTGCCAGCTCACCGCCCGACACCACAAACTACGAGCAGTACTTC
TRBV7-2	TRBJ2-1	NA	many	CASTSEDRKYNEQFF	TGTGCCAGCACCTCAGAGGACAGAAAGTACAATGAGCAGTTCTTC
TRBV7-9	TRBJ1-2	NA	many	CASSPPSQRFGYTF	TGTGCCAGCAGCCCCCCGAGTCAGAGATTTGGCTACACCTTC
TRBV4-1	TRBJ1-1	TRBD1	many	CASSLHPGTGGEAFF	TGCGCCAGCAGTCTCCACCCCGGGACAGGGGGAGAAGCTTTCTTT
TRBV5-1	TRBJ2-3	NA	once	CASSLTRTTSTDTRYF	TGCGCCAGCAGCTTGACCCGGACAACTAGCACAGATACGCGGTATTTT
TRBV19	TRBJ2-7	NA	many	CASRLGASAYEQYF	TGTGCCAGTAGATTGGGGGCGAGCGCCTACGAGCAGTACTTC
TRBV6-5	TRBJ2-3	TRBD2	many	CASGRLAGVKDTQYF	TGTGCCAGCGGGAGACTAGCGGGAGTTAAAGATACGCAGTATTTT
TRBV20-1	TRBJ2-3	TRBD2	NA	CSAELPGLAGVVDTQYF	TGCAGTGCCGAGTTACCGGGACTAGCGGGAGTGGTAGATACGCAGTATTTT
TRBV28	TRBJ2-3	TRBD2	many	CASSLSAGGPTDTQYF	TGTGCCAGCAGTTTATCGGCGGGAGGGCCGACAGATACGCAGTATTTT